The entry below describes one T cell receptor gamma chain. Its binding antigen is unknown. There is a difference at residue 4 between the TCRdb protein and the DNA translation, so the protein given here was translated from the DNA. The source of the sample is a study of gamma delta lymphoproliferative disorders and STAT genes (dated by TCRdb to between 2017 and 2018). Background on the whole study: Of the 9 Tgammadelta LGLL patients who were sequenced, 5 followed an indolent course, while 4 had symptomatic disease. The study profiled TCR gamma and delta CDR3 repertoires by deep sequencing in Tgammadelta lymphoproliferative disease patients and healthy controls, within a larger immunophenotypic and STAT-mutation study. Because no corresponding Invivoscribe delta assay was available, delta-chain libraries were prepared according to the standard operating procedure of the EuroClonality-NGS working group. The TCR-sequenced pilot group comprised 9 Tgammadelta large granular lymphocyte leukemia patients and a couple of hepatosplenic T-cell lymphoma patients. A couple of gamma-chain samples and all delta-chain samples were sequenced twice to confirm results. The LymphoTrack Dx TCRG Assay was used to build gamma-chain libraries from a minimum of 50 ng of genomic DNA. The paper's findings and limits, for the study overall: Major clones in indolent patients were dominated by Vgamma9-JgammaP and Vdelta2-Ddelta3-Jdelta1 rearrangements, but these rearrangements were absent in symptomatic patients, who instead used less common gene combinations. T cells in controls likely covered a range of maturation stages, whereas leukemic cells were skewed toward terminal effectors, which could potentially limit comparisons between patients and controls. Almost every major gamma and delta clonotype in patients was public, meaning shared with at least one healthy donor, and only a couple of gamma clonotypes were private to disease. When whole repertoires were clustered, gamma repertoires from patients grouped apart from those of healthy controls, but delta repertoires did not separate between the groups. The authors pointed out that NGS specificity may be lower at low frequencies, so whether leukemic clones are public or private needs to be confirmed.

CDR1 is given as GITISATS and CDR2 as ISYDGTV, both from the germline V gene (reference sequence). The CDR3 has 9 amino acids, counting the end cysteine and phenylalanine. The kept DNA is CDR3 alone, 27 bases in frame from the first base. Germline trimming: 8 bases from V, 7 bases from J; junction bases outside gene matches: 2. For TCR sequencing, genomic DNA was taken from peripheral blood mononuclear cells isolated from both patients and controls. A median age of roughly 60 years was recorded for the sequenced patients, of whom roughly 5 were male and 6 or 7 were female. Patients were recruited at a single hematology unit in Padova, Italy, and were reclassified as T-LGLL or HSTCL according to 2017 WHO criteria. All patient samples were collected while patients were either off therapy or before therapy. Both library preparation methods relied on multiplex PCR with primers aimed at conserved V and J regions of the TCR genes. After purification and pooling, the amplicons were sequenced on an Illumina MiSeq platform. As for the original processing: V(D)J alignment, clonotype assembly and translation were handled by MiXCR, while functionality assessment and CDR3 repertoire analyses were done with VDJtools. CDR3 was defined according to IMGT, and analyses were limited to productive sequences using functional genes, with ORF genes and pseudogenes excluded. A custom Python script was used to search all patients and controls for identical amino acid CDR3s of major clonotypes (frequency >=5%). A one-sided non-parametric Wilcoxon test was used to compare clonotype frequencies between patients and controls. TCRdb called clones from the public reads with CATT, and repeated DNA sequences were later combined into one row. These V and J calls are TCRdb output, not the study's own analysis. The sample table records 1,300 or so gamma-chain clones; about 8.2% of these occur just once. The ten largest account for around three fifths of the sample.

Sequenced material: blood. The receptor chain draws on TRGV9 and TRGJ1 or TRGJ2. Because TCRdb records no J gene, it was assigned here through a match of the DNA to germline. The sequence derives from a human donor with gamma-delta T-cell large granular lymphocyte leukemia. The CDR3 corresponds to CALYYKKLF. The nucleotides are TGTGCCTTGTACTATAAGAAACTCTTT.